This TCR beta chain was documented in a study of blood T cell repertoires in COVID-19. Across the study: From T cells, B-cell-depleted T cells, or PBMCs came the material, which was cDNA or gDNA.

This CDR3 comprises 15 residues. The germline CDR1 and CDR2 sequences are MDHEN and SYDVKM. Trimming removed 5 bases from V and 1 base from J, with 11 bases in between. Per the authors' pipeline: Estimates of nucleated cell counts were drawn from the amplification of reference gene primers. Measured with immunoSEQ multiplex PCR; TCRdb has only the in-frame clones, and not every one. Clonal size and the V and J genes are those of that table, whereas D and trimming came from the DNA. This sample has around 330,000 clones, with 75% to 90% found just once. The specimen sequenced was PBMCs or T cells enriched from blood (not recorded which). V usage is TRBV28 and J usage is TRBJ2-2; D perhaps matches TRBD2 (6 bases). This TCR came from a man in his sixties who had recovered from COVID-19. DNA for the CDR3: TGTGCCAGCAGTCCCCGGGGGAGGAACACCGGGGAGCTGTTTTTT. It codes for CASSPRGRNTGELFF.